Presented here are 27 T cell receptor beta chains from one specimen sequenced in a study of control samples from healthy donors and cancer patients. Method: immunoSEQ multiplex PCR; TCRdb's copy keeps in-frame clones and lacks some. The sample gives about 110,000 clones, about nine tenths of which show up once; roughly 4% is in the top ten. Source material: blood. The receptors shown here come from a human donor in good health. The donor label of this sample is uncertain.

The rearrangement uses TRBV6-2 or TRBV6-3 and TRBJ1-6; 8 nucleotides agree with TRBD1. Per germline, CDR1 MNHEY and CDR2 SVGEGT. The CDR3 is 14 residues long. V was clipped by 2 bases and J by 7 bases; unmatched bases: 1. The CDR3 region is CASSYRQGNSPLHF. CDR3 DNA sequence: TGTGCCAGCAGTTACCGACAGGGGAATTCACCCCTCCACTTT.

The chain is built from TRBV9 and TRBJ1-4, with a tentative D call TRBD1 (6 bases). The germline gives CDR1 SGDLS, CDR2 YYNGEE. Trimming shortened V by 3 bases and J by 0 bases, and 9 bases separated the two germline ends. The CDR3 sequence is 15 residues long. The DNA for the CDR3 is TGTGCCAGCAGCGATGGACAGACAACTAATGAAAAACTGTTTTTT. Protein product: CASSDGQTTNEKLFF.

This chain uses TRBV6-5 with TRBJ2-1, with D uncertain. From germline, CDR1 is MNHEY and CDR2 SVGAGI. Trimming removed 8 bases from V and 2 bases from J, with 16 bases in between. CDR3 length: 15 residues. The CDR3 DNA reads as TGTGCCAGCTCCACCCGGCCTATTCCCTACAATGAGCAGTTCTTC. Its protein is CASSTRPIPYNEQFF.

CDR3: CAWSPHRDSYGYTF. CDR3 in DNA: TGTGCCTGGTCCCCTCACCGGGACAGCTATGGCTACACCTTC. The chain has TRBV30 and TRBJ1-2; TRBD1 matches at 7 bases. Trimming at V came to 5 bases and at J to 4 bases, leaving 10 bases not matched to a gene. There are 14 residues in the CDR3. The germline V gene has CDR1 GTSNPN and CDR2 SVGIG (reference sequence).

Of note for this clone: Distinct nucleotide sequences in the sample also encode this CDR3. The chain links TRBV15 to TRBJ1-1, with D unclear. There are 13 residues in the CDR3. Per the germline V gene, CDR1 is LNHNV and CDR2 is YYDKDF (reference sequence). V was pared by 0 bases and J by 1 base, with 3 bases between. CDR3 sequence: CATSRERNTEAFF. CDR3 nucleotide sequence: TGTGCCACCAGCAGAGAGAGGAACACTGAAGCTTTCTTT.

This chain joins TRBV7-9 and TRBJ2-3; 8 bases fit TRBD2. Germline trimming cut 5 bases from V and 2 bases from J; bases unmatched to any gene: 9. CDR1 is SEHNR, CDR2 FQNEAQ, per germline (reference sequence). The CDR3 is 16 amino acids. In DNA form, the CDR3 reads TGTGCCAGCAGCCTCAGGTTGCGGGGGGACACAGATACGCAGTATTTT. Amino acid sequence: CASSLRLRGDTDTQYF.

The rearrangement uses TRBV6-4 and TRBJ1-1, with a tentative D call TRBD1 (5 bases). Trimming stripped 5 bases from V and 1 base from J, with 8 bases between. The germline CDR1 and CDR2 sequences are MRHNA and SNTAGT. The CDR3 has 13 residues. CDR3 loop: CASSNTGNTEAFF. CDR3 DNA sequence: TGTGCCAGCAGTAATACAGGGAACACTGAAGCTTTCTTT.

This rearrangement joins TRBV24-1 to TRBJ2-1; perhaps TRBD1 as D (5 bases). Germline V CDR1 and CDR2: KGHDR, SFDVKD. The CDR3 contains 12 residues. V was clipped by 7 bases and J by 5 bases, with 8 bases between them. CDR3 in amino acids: CATSQQDNEQFF. The CDR3 region has the DNA TGTGCCACCAGCCAACAGGACAATGAGCAGTTCTTC.

The rearrangement uses TRBV9 and TRBJ2-2; TRBD1 might be the D (6 bases). Germline V gives CDR1 SGDLS, CDR2 YYNGEE. CDR3 length: 16 amino acids. Trimming shortened V by 4 bases and J by 0 bases, and 13 bases separated the two germline ends. CDR3 nucleotides: TGTGCCAGCAGCCCTCGCAGGGGCTCGAACACCGGGGAGCTGTTTTTT. Residues: CASSPRRGSNTGELFF.

The chain links TRBV19 to TRBJ2-2; D might be TRBD1 (6 bases). The CDR3 contains 18 residues. V was pared by 5 bases and J by 4 bases, with 23 bases between. The germline CDR1 and CDR2 sequences are LNHDA and SQIVND (reference sequence). CDR3 sequence (DNA): TGTGCCAGTAGTCCGGGACACCGTTTTTCCACCGGCACCGGGGAGCTGTTTTTT. Amino acid sequence: CASSPGHRFSTGTGELFF. Full variable domain (outside the CDR3, taken from reference TRBV19 and TRBJ2-2): DGGITQSPKYLFRKEGQNVTLSCEQNLNHDAMYWYRQDPGQGLRLIYYSQIVNDFQKGDIAEGYSVSREKKESFPLTVTSAQKNPTAFYLCASSPGHRFSTGTGELFFGEGSRLTVL.

The chain employs TRBV27 and TRBJ1-1; TRBD1 is a possible D gene (6 bases). This CDR3 spans 13 amino acids. Germline-derived CDR1 and CDR2 are MNHEY and SMNVEV (reference sequence). V was pared by 6 bases and J by 3 bases, with 11 bases between. CDR3 DNA: TGTGCCAGCAGAAAGGACAGATACACTGAAGCTTTCTTT. This gives the protein CASRKDRYTEAFF.

V and J are TRBV27 and TRBJ1-1, with D unresolved. The length of the CDR3 is 13 residues. Germline-derived CDR1 and CDR2 are MNHEY and SMNVEV (reference sequence). Trimming removed 7 bases from V and 6 bases from J, with 15 bases in between. The CDR3 bases are TGTGCCAGCATGAGGCTACCCTCGGCTGAAGCTTTCTTT. Its translation: CASMRLPSAEAFF.

This chain connects TRBV5-4 to TRBJ2-5; 10 nucleotides agree with TRBD2. Germline V gene data show CDR1 as SGHNT and CDR2 as YYREEE (reference sequence). Losses at the gene ends were 0 bases for V and 2 bases for J; bases not matched to a gene: 4. The length of the CDR3 is 16 residues. The CDR3 sequence: CASSLGAGGLQETQYF. The CDR3 DNA sequence: TGTGCCAGCAGCTTGGGAGCGGGGGGGCTTCAAGAGACCCAGTACTTC.

In its sample, this clone was seen once. The chain couples TRBV5-8 to TRBJ2-7; D unresolved. Germline V gene sequence: CDR1 SGHTS, CDR2 YDEGEE. V lost 4 bases and J lost 9, with 20 bases in between. This CDR3 is 14 amino acids long. The CDR3 reads CASSPETYLGWQYF. The CDR3 DNA sequence: TGTGCCAGCAGCCCAGAGACTTACCTCGGGTGGCAGTACTTC.

The V call is TRBV19, the J call TRBJ1-2; D not resolved. Deletions cut 4 bases from V and 0 bases from J, with 12 bases between. The CDR3 has 15 residues. From germline, CDR1 is LNHDA and CDR2 SQIVND (reference sequence). The CDR3 DNA reads as TGTGCCAGTAGTAGTACCCGGGCGGCTAACTATGGCTACACCTTC. Residues: CASSSTRAANYGYTF.

The V and J genes are TRBV24-1 and TRBJ2-4; TRBD1 agrees at 8 bases. This CDR3 has 16 residues. V lost 4 bases, J lost 1 base, and 5 bases stayed unmatched. CDR1 is KGHDR and CDR2 is SFDVKD in the germline V gene. In DNA, the CDR3 is TGTGCCACCAGTGAAGACAGGGGATCGGCCAAAAACATTCAGTACTTC. Protein sequence: CATSEDRGSAKNIQYF.

The V gene is TRBV7-9, the J gene TRBJ2-1; D not resolved. V was pared by 5 bases and J by 8 bases, with 10 bases between. The germline CDR1 and CDR2 sequences are SEHNR and FQNEAQ (reference sequence). This CDR3 comprises 12 residues. The chain's CDR3 is CASSPLVDEQFF. The CDR3 DNA reads TGTGCCAGCAGCCCGCTAGTCGATGAGCAGTTCTTC.

The rearrangement links TRBV19 to TRBJ2-2; no clear D gene. V lost 5 bases to trimming and J lost 0 bases, with 13 bases between them. This CDR3 spans 16 amino acids. Germline V gene sequence: CDR1 LNHDA, CDR2 SQIVND (reference sequence). CDR3 sequence: CASSDIRLANTGELFF. The CDR3 DNA is TGTGCCAGTAGTGACATACGTTTGGCGAACACCGGGGAGCTGTTTTTT.

The rearrangement joins TRBV2 to TRBJ2-3, with 11 bases matching TRBD2. CDR1 and CDR2 (germline): SNHLY, FYNNEI. V lost 3 bases to trimming and J lost 8 bases; unmatched junction nucleotides: 7. The CDR3 is 15 amino acids. CDR3: CASSDGTSGEGTQYF. DNA of the CDR3: TGTGCCAGCAGTGACGGGACTAGCGGAGAGGGTACGCAGTATTTT.

The chain uses TRBV6-6 and TRBJ1-6, with D possibly matching TRBD1 (6 bases). V lost 5 bases, J lost 3 bases, and 11 bases lay in between. CDR1 MNHNY and CDR2 SVGAGI come from the germline V gene (reference sequence). This CDR3 contains 15 residues. CDR3 sequence: CASSAQGLYNSPLHF. In DNA form, the CDR3 reads TGTGCCAGCAGTGCACAGGGTCTCTATAATTCACCCCTCCACTTT.

This clone was detected ten times or more. DNA of the CDR3: TGTGCCAGCAGCTCCGATACCTACGAGCAGTACTTC. Protein sequence: CASSSDTYEQYF. This sequence joins TRBV7-8 and TRBJ2-7; unclear D gene. The CDR3 contains 12 residues. The V and J ends lost 4 bases and 2 bases respectively, with 6 bases between them. Germline V gene data show CDR1 as SGHVS and CDR2 as FQNEAQ.

The J gene is TRBJ2-3, the V gene TRBV5-1; 11 bases line up with TRBD2. J lost 5 bases, V lost 0 bases, and 5 bases had no gene match. In germline, CDR1 is SGHRS, CDR2 YFSETQ. This CDR3 comprises 16 residues. Here the CDR3 reads CASSLETSGVIDTQYF. In nucleotides, the CDR3 is TGCGCCAGCAGCTTGGAGACTAGCGGGGTAATAGATACGCAGTATTTT.

The V gene is TRBV4-1, the J gene TRBJ2-1; 13 bases are a match to TRBD2. J gave up 9 bases and V 5 bases, and 4 bases lay outside the gene matches. This CDR3 has 14 residues. Germline V gene data show CDR1 as MGHRA and CDR2 as YSYEKL. CDR3 in amino acids: CASSGTSGASEQFF. The DNA for the CDR3 is TGCGCCAGCAGCGGGACTAGCGGGGCGAGTGAGCAGTTCTTC.

This rearrangement joins TRBV5-4 to TRBJ2-7; 10 bases agree with TRBD1. The V segment lost 3 bases and the J segment 4 bases; nucleotides outside the gene matches: 7. The CDR3 runs 15 residues. Germline-derived CDR1 and CDR2 are SGHNT and YYREEE (reference sequence). The CDR3, as DNA: TGTGCCAGCAGCTCCGGGACAGGGGAGGTATACGAGCAGTACTTC. It encodes CASSSGTGEVYEQYF.

The CDR3 DNA reads as TGCAGCGTTGAAGGCCCTTATGAGCAGTTCTTC. Residues: CSVEGPYEQFF. The chain uses TRBV29-1 and TRBJ2-1, with D unresolved. Germline CDR1 SQVTM, CDR2 ANQGSEA. The CDR3 is 11 amino acids. V lost 1 base and J lost 8, with 6 bases in between.

This clone showed up just once. The genes are TRBV19 and TRBJ1-5, with D possibly TRBD1 on 5 matching bases. CDR3 length equals 17 residues. V was shortened by 3 bases and J by 0 bases, with 15 bases between the two germline ends. The germline V gene has CDR1 LNHDA and CDR2 SQIVND (reference sequence). This CDR3 is CASSMRAGSYSNQPQHF. CDR3 nucleotides: TGTGCCAGTAGTATGCGAGCAGGGTCGTATAGCAATCAGCCCCAGCATTTT. Variable domain in full (rest from reference TRBV19 and TRBJ1-5): DGGITQSPKYLFRKEGQNVTLSCEQNLNHDAMYWYRQDPGQGLRLIYYSQIVNDFQKGDIAEGYSVSREKKESFPLTVTSAQKNPTAFYLCASSMRAGSYSNQPQHFGDGTRLSIL.

The chain uses TRBV9 and TRBJ1-1; possibly TRBD1 for D (6 bases). V was cut by 0 bases and J by 0 bases, with 12 bases left in between. The CDR3 loop spans 16 amino acids. Per germline, CDR1 SGDLS and CDR2 YYNGEE. CDR3 in DNA: TGTGCCAGCAGCGTAGTGGCAGGGGACATGAACACTGAAGCTTTCTTT. Translating it yields CASSVVAGDMNTEAFF.